The 19 T cell receptor beta chains in this list originate from one sample, sequenced in a study of T cells in Graves' hyperthyroidism and ophthalmopathy. Authors of the study amplified TCR beta CDR3 regions from RNA transcripts. The study used the HTBI primer set for a first-round RT-PCR of the TCR CDR3. TCRdb analysed the multiplex PCR reads with MiXCR anew, one entry per CDR3 protein. The table records about 270,000 distinct CDR3 sequences, 22% of them present only once. Sequenced: blood. All receptors derive from a man aged 30 to 45 with Graves' ophthalmopathy.

The gene calls are TRBV19 and TRBJ2-1; D is possibly TRBD2 (6 bases). The ends were cut back, 5 bases at V and 0 bases at J, with 11 bases in the middle. Per the germline V gene, CDR1 is LNHDA and CDR2 is SQIVND (reference sequence). The CDR3 runs to 15 residues. Here the CDR3 reads CASSWDSRSYNEQFF. The CDR3 DNA follows: TGTGCCAGTAGTTGGGACTCCCGCTCCTACAATGAGCAGTTCTTC.

The chain carries TRBV6-1 and TRBJ1-1; D remains unclear. The CDR3 consists of 13 residues. Trimming took 3 bases from V and 1 from J, leaving 6 bases between them. Per germline, CDR1 MNHNS and CDR2 SASEGT. The DNA for the CDR3 is TGTGCCAGCAGTGAGACGGCGAACACTGAAGCTTTCTTT. Its protein is CASSETANTEAFF.

This clonotype has ten or more counts. V usage is TRBV11-2 and J usage is TRBJ1-5; unclear D gene. V was trimmed by 6 bases and J by 7 bases, leaving 13 bases between them. CDR1 and CDR2 (germline): SGHAT, FQNNGV. This CDR3 is 13 amino acids long. CDR3: CASSLTDQQPQHF. CDR3 bases: TGTGCCAGCAGTTTGACGGACCAACAGCCCCAGCATTTT.

This clonotype was seen many times. The DNA for the CDR3 is TGTGCCAGCAGCTTAGGGCAGGGGACCTACGAGCAGTACTTC. Protein sequence: CASSLGQGTYEQYF. This chain uses TRBV7-9 with TRBJ2-7, with D possibly TRBD1 on 6 matching bases. In germline, CDR1 is SEHNR, CDR2 FQNEAQ (reference sequence). The CDR3 runs 14 residues. V was shortened by 1 base and J by 2 bases, with 9 bases between the two germline ends. The full variable domain, with the rest looked up from reference TRBV7-9 and TRBJ2-7, is DTGVSQNPRHKITKRGQNVTFRCDPISEHNRLYWYRQTLGQGPEFLTYFQNEAQLEKSRLLSDRFSAERPKGSFSTLEIQRTEQGDSAMYLCASSLGQGTYEQYFGPGTRLTVT.

This clonotype was seen ten or more times. The chain recombines TRBV11-2 with TRBJ2-1, with TRBD2 matching over 8 bases. The CDR3 loop spans 16 amino acids. V shed 4 bases, J shed 6 bases, and the junction held 11 bases outside the gene matches. Per the germline V gene, CDR1 is SGHAT and CDR2 is FQNNGV. The CDR3 sequence: CASSSRPGREANEQFF. Written as DNA, the CDR3 is TGTGCCAGCAGCTCCCGACCGGGGCGGGAGGCCAATGAGCAGTTCTTC.

In its sample, this clonotype was seen a few times. This rearrangement joins TRBV19 to TRBJ2-6, with 9 bases lining up with TRBD1. Trimming at V came to 8 bases and at J to 6 bases, leaving 8 bases not matched to a gene. Germline assignment: CDR1 LNHDA and CDR2 SQIVND (reference sequence). This CDR3 has 15 amino acids. As DNA, the CDR3 is TGTGCCAGTTCCCCGGGACAGGGATTGGCCAACGTCCTGACTTTC. This sequence encodes CASSPGQGLANVLTF.

This clonotype was detected a few times. V gene TRBV4-2 combines with J gene TRBJ2-5; perhaps D is TRBD1 or TRBD2 (5 bases each). This CDR3 has 15 amino acids. The V and J ends lost 0 bases and 4 bases respectively, with 12 bases between them. Germline loops: CDR1 LGHNA, CDR2 YNFKEQ. The CDR3 is CASSQEGQRGETQYF. DNA for the CDR3: TGTGCCAGCAGCCAAGAGGGGCAGAGGGGAGAGACCCAGTACTTC.

There are many counts of this clonotype. The chain employs TRBV7-8 and TRBJ2-2, with D possibly matching TRBD1 (6 bases). Germline values: CDR1 SGHVS, CDR2 FQNEAQ. The CDR3 is made up of 18 amino acids. The germline V and J ends were trimmed by 3 bases and 1 base, with 18 bases remaining between them. The CDR3 region is CASSFLEVWGLNTGELFF. CDR3 nucleotide sequence: TGTGCCAGCAGCTTCCTGGAGGTTTGGGGGCTGAACACCGGGGAGCTGTTTTTT.

V and J are TRBV9 and TRBJ1-6, with a tentative D call TRBD1 (6 bases). Trimming pared 3 bases from V and 7 bases from J, leaving 11 bases between. CDR3 size: 14 residues. The germline V gene has CDR1 SGDLS and CDR2 YYNGEE. CDR3 protein: CASSEGQPNSPLHF. The CDR3 coding sequence is TGTGCCAGCAGCGAGGGACAACCCAATTCACCCCTCCACTTT.

In this sample, this clonotype turned up a few times. This chain connects TRBV5-6 to TRBJ1-4, with D perhaps TRBD1 (5 bases). Germline V CDR1 and CDR2: SGHDT, YYEEEE. This CDR3 contains 14 residues. Trimming left V 0 bases short and J 5 bases short, with 8 bases between. This CDR3 reads CASSLDRSNEKLFF. In nucleotides, the CDR3 is TGTGCCAGCAGCTTGGACAGGTCAAATGAAAAACTGTTTTTT.

This clonotype was seen just once. The chain carries TRBV7-8 and TRBJ1-3; D gene ambiguous. Trimming left V 5 bases short and J 0 bases short, with 17 bases between. The CDR3 loop spans 17 amino acids. Per germline, CDR1 SGHVS and CDR2 FQNEAQ. CDR3 coding DNA: TGTGCCAGCAGCCGACGGCCAGGACCCGTCTCTGGAAACACCATATATTTT. Residues: CASSRRPGPVSGNTIYF. The full variable domain, its missing parts supplied by reference TRBV7-8 and TRBJ1-3, is GAGVSQSPRYKVAKRGQDVALRCDPISGHVSLFWYQQALGQGPEFLTYFQNEAQLDKSGLPSDRFFAERPEGSVSTLKIQRTQQEDSAVYLCASSRRPGPVSGNTIYFGEGSWLTVV.

This clonotype occurred many times. J is TRBJ2-6 and V is TRBV5-1; no definite D call. CDR1 SGHRS and CDR2 YFSETQ come from the germline V gene. This CDR3 has 15 amino acids. The V gene lost 0 bases and the J gene lost 0 bases, with 4 bases spanning the gap. The CDR3 nucleotides are TGCGCCAGCAGCTTGGGTGTCTCTGGGGCCAACGTCCTGACTTTC. It specifies CASSLGVSGANVLTF.

This clonotype was seen a handful of times. The chain combines TRBV20-1 with TRBJ1-5, with D possibly TRBD1 on 6 matching bases. CDR3 length equals 17 residues. The germline gives CDR1 DFQATT, CDR2 SNEGSKA (reference sequence). Trimming pared 6 bases from V and 3 bases from J, leaving 24 bases between. For the CDR3, the DNA is TGCAGTGCAGGGGGTGCTGGTGACTCGATCGTCAATCAGCCCCAGCATTTT. It codes for CSAGGAGDSIVNQPQHF.

The chain carries TRBV6-2 or TRBV6-3 and TRBJ2-5, with TRBD2 matching 11 bases. The CDR3 is 14 residues long. J lost 4 bases, V lost 5 bases, and 3 bases had no gene match. The germline V gene has CDR1 MNHEY and CDR2 SVGEGT. Here the CDR3 DNA reads TGTGCCAGCAGTCGTACTAGCGGGAGAGAGACCCAGTACTTC. Encoded protein: CASSRTSGRETQYF.

This clonotype was picked up a small number of times. Just one base apart from a much larger clone, this may be a read error. The chain has TRBV28 and TRBJ2-7; 7 nucleotides line up with TRBD1. The CDR3 is 15 amino acids. V was pared by 4 bases and J by 2 bases, with 8 bases of the junction left unmatched. Germline loops: CDR1 MDHEN, CDR2 SYDVKM. The CDR3, as DNA: TGTGCCAGCAGTTCCTCAGGGGGTCCTACCTACGAGCAGTACTTC. Translated: CASSSSGGPTYEQYF.

Regarding this clonotype: This may be a read error, as it is one base from a much larger clone. V is TRBV5-1 and J is TRBJ2-1, with 9 bases fitting TRBD2. Germline CDR1 is SGHRS and CDR2 is YFSETQ. The CDR3 spans 14 residues. CDR3 protein: CASSSSGAHNEQLF. The CDR3 DNA follows: TGCGCCAGCAGCTCTAGCGGGGCGCACAATGAGCAGCTCTTC.

This clonotype was detected many times. The V call is TRBV2, the J call TRBJ2-1, with 7 bases identical to TRBD2. Germline lookup yields CDR1 SNHLY and CDR2 FYNNEI. Trimming at V came to 10 bases and at J to 5 bases, leaving 8 bases not matched to a gene. The CDR3 has 13 residues. The CDR3 loop is CATQVLANNEQFF. CDR3 in DNA: TGTGCCACCCAGGTACTAGCGAACAATGAGCAGTTCTTC.

The chain links TRBV20-1 to TRBJ2-1; D is unclear. The germline V gene has CDR1 DFQATT and CDR2 SNEGSKA (reference sequence). This CDR3 is 15 amino acids long. V lost 5 bases, J lost 0 bases, and 14 bases lay in between. CDR3 in DNA: TGCAGTGCTCCCACTACATTGAGCTCCTACAATGAGCAGTTCTTC. Protein: CSAPTTLSSYNEQFF.

The chain uses TRBV11-3 and TRBJ1-1; D is unresolved. V shed 0 bases and J shed 0 bases, with 11 bases lying between them. Germline V gives CDR1 SGHNT, CDR2 YENEEA. The CDR3 runs to 16 residues. The CDR3 bases are TGTGCCAGCAGCTTAGATGCCAACCGCATGAACACTGAAGCTTTCTTT. This sequence encodes CASSLDANRMNTEAFF.